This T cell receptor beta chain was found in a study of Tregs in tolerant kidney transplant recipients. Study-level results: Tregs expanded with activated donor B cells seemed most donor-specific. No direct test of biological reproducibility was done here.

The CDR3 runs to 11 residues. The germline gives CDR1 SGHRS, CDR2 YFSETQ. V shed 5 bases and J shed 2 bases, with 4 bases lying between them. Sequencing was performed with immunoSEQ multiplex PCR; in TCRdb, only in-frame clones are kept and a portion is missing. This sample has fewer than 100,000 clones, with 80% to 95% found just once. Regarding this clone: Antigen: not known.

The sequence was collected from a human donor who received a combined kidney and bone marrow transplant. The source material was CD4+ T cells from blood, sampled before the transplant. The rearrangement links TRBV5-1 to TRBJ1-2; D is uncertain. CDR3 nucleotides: TGCGCCAGCAGACAGAACTATGGCTACACCTTC. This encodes CASRQNYGYTF.